This passage covers 25 T cell receptor beta chains from one sample sequenced in a study of shared clonotypes between healthy human individuals. The repertoire was sequenced with immunoSEQ multiplex PCR; TCRdb's copy has only in-frame clones and lacks some. The sample comprises a few million clones, less than 95% of which are singletons, and 0.3% to 0.45% rests with the top ten. The sample taken for sequencing was naive CD4+ T cells from PBMCs. Subset specified: CD45RA+ positively selected. These receptors were taken from a man aged 18 to 29 in good health. Some clones in this sample may be carry-over from other donors' samples.

This chain uses TRBV2 with TRBJ2-3; TRBD1 aligns across 9 bases. The V gene's germline CDR1 is SNHLY and CDR2 FYNNEI. The CDR3 sequence is 13 residues long. Trimming took 7 bases from V and 4 from J; bases not matched to a gene: 3. The DNA for the CDR3 is TGTGCCAGCACCCGGACAGGGGCAGATACGCAGTATTTT. Translation gives CASTRTGADTQYF.

This clone is a singleton in its sample. The V and J genes are TRBV19 and TRBJ2-1; TRBD2 matches 10 bases. V trimming: 3 bases; J trimming: 4 bases; junction bases outside the gene matches: 9. From germline, CDR1 is LNHDA and CDR2 SQIVND (reference sequence). The length of the CDR3 is 17 residues. The CDR3 region is CASSIVSGRMSYNEQFF. As DNA, the CDR3 is TGTGCCAGTAGTATCGTTAGCGGGAGGATGAGTTACAATGAGCAGTTCTTC.

The V call is TRBV18, the J call TRBJ2-1; D gene ambiguous. The germline V and J ends were trimmed by 3 bases and 8 bases, with 11 bases remaining between them. Germline V lookup: CDR1 KGHSH, CDR2 LQKENI. The CDR3 runs to 13 residues. CDR3 DNA: TGTGCCAGCTCACCGGGTCTCCAGGATGAGCAGTTCTTC. This sequence encodes CASSPGLQDEQFF.

The CDR3 region is CASSLGQGSPETQYF. The CDR3 coding sequence is TGCGCCAGCAGCCTCGGACAGGGGTCCCCAGAGACCCAGTACTTC. The gene calls are TRBV4-1 and TRBJ2-5; 9 bases are shared with TRBD1. This CDR3 comprises 15 residues. Germline V CDR1 and CDR2: MGHRA, YSYEKL. V gave up 4 bases and J gave up 4 bases; unmatched junction bases: 7.

CDR3 DNA sequence: TGTGCCAGCAGCTGGGGGAGGGGGGTCGCCTACGAGCAGTACTTC. Translating it yields CASSWGRGVAYEQYF. The chain has TRBV11-2 and TRBJ2-7; TRBD2 is a possible D gene (7 bases). The V gene's germline CDR1 is SGHAT and CDR2 FQNNGV. The CDR3 extends over 15 amino acids. Trimming stripped 4 bases from V and 2 bases from J, with 15 bases between.

The chain employs TRBV11-2 and TRBJ2-7; D unclear. The germline V gene encodes CDR1 SGHAT and CDR2 FQNNGV. The CDR3 covers 13 residues. The V gene lost 4 bases and the J gene lost 3 bases, with 10 bases spanning the gap. The CDR3 reads CASSSPILYEQYF. DNA for the CDR3: TGTGCCAGCAGCTCCCCCATCCTCTACGAGCAGTACTTC.

The rearrangement joins TRBV5-1 to TRBJ1-1; no firm D call. Germline loops: CDR1 SGHRS, CDR2 YFSETQ. The CDR3 runs 14 residues. The V end lost 0 bases, the J end lost 6 bases, and 12 bases lay between the germline ends. The CDR3 region is CASSLGLQVAEAFF. The CDR3 DNA reads TGCGCCAGCAGCTTGGGCCTCCAAGTCGCTGAAGCTTTCTTT.

As concerns this clone: In the same sample, other DNA sequences code for this CDR3. V gene TRBV28 combines with J gene TRBJ2-7; D remains unclear. From germline, CDR1 is MDHEN and CDR2 SYDVKM. This CDR3 comprises 11 residues. The V gene lost 6 bases and the J gene lost 3 bases, with 6 bases spanning the gap. The CDR3 is CASSLGYEQYF. Written as DNA, the CDR3 is TGTGCCAGCAGCCTGGGCTACGAGCAGTACTTC.

Comments on this clone: The sample holds other DNA sequences that translate to the same CDR3. The J gene is TRBJ2-7, the V gene TRBV18; weak D call: TRBD2 (5 bases). From germline, CDR1 is KGHSH and CDR2 LQKENI. There are 14 residues in the CDR3. The V gene lost 2 bases and the J gene lost 1 base, with 9 bases spanning the gap. This chain's CDR3 is CASSPSTGSYEQYF. Written as DNA, the CDR3 is TGTGCCAGCTCACCAAGTACGGGGTCCTACGAGCAGTACTTC.

CDR3 region: CATSRQLATAEQFF. In DNA form, the CDR3 reads TGTGCCACCAGCAGACAACTAGCCACCGCTGAGCAGTTCTTC. V is TRBV15 and J is TRBJ2-1; a possible D gene is TRBD2 (6 bases). V was trimmed by 2 bases and J by 9 bases, leaving 14 bases between them. Germline lookup yields CDR1 LNHNV and CDR2 YYDKDF (reference sequence). The CDR3 runs to 14 residues.

Details on this clone: Different DNA sequences within this sample yield the same CDR3. V and J are TRBV28 and TRBJ2-5, with D possibly matching TRBD2 (6 bases). The CDR3 sequence is 16 residues long. Looked up from germline, CDR1 is MDHEN and CDR2 is SYDVKM. Trimming took 8 bases from V and 5 from J, leaving 24 bases between them. The DNA for the CDR3 is TGTGCCAGCCGTACTATCGGGCGGGGCCCTCGGGAGACCCAGTACTTC. The encoded protein is CASRTIGRGPRETQYF.

The chain joins TRBV11-2 to TRBJ1-1; D gene ambiguous. The CDR3 runs to 13 residues. Trimming removed 0 bases at V and 6 bases at J, with 8 bases between. Germline V lookup: CDR1 SGHAT, CDR2 FQNNGV. CDR3: CASSLDLQAEAFF. DNA of the CDR3: TGTGCCAGCAGCTTAGATTTGCAAGCTGAAGCTTTCTTT.

V and J are TRBV7-8 and TRBJ2-5; D ambiguous. Between the trimmed V and J ends, which lost 2 bases and 7 bases, there was a span of 20 bases. Per the germline V gene, CDR1 is SGHVS and CDR2 is FQNEAQ. The CDR3 runs 16 residues. CDR3 sequence reads: CASSLSLRAYGLTQYF. Here the CDR3 DNA reads TGTGCCAGCAGCTTATCCCTCCGGGCATACGGGCTGACCCAGTACTTC.

The CDR3 DNA sequence: TGTGCCAGCAGACACACAGACAGGGGCCCCTACGAGCAGTACTTC. This codes for CASRHTDRGPYEQYF. This sequence joins TRBV6-5 and TRBJ2-7; 8 bases line up with TRBD1. Germline loops: CDR1 MNHEY, CDR2 SVGAGI. CDR3 length equals 15 residues. The junction had 9 bases not matched to a gene; V was cut back by 6 bases and J by 2 bases.

This clone appeared a few times. The rearrangement uses TRBV7-8 and TRBJ2-5, with a weak D call TRBD2 (6 bases). There are 18 residues in the CDR3. The V end lost 5 bases, the J end lost 3 bases, and 25 bases lay between the germline ends. Germline V gene data show CDR1 as SGHVS and CDR2 as FQNEAQ. This CDR3 is CASSIQLLTGVGKETQYF. CDR3 bases: TGTGCCAGCAGCATCCAACTTCTGACGGGAGTTGGGAAAGAGACCCAGTACTTC.

The rearrangement links TRBV28 to TRBJ2-1; D is possibly TRBD1 (6 bases). The CDR3 is made up of 15 amino acids. V was pared by 3 bases and J by 9 bases, with 18 bases between. Germline V lookup: CDR1 MDHEN, CDR2 SYDVKM. CDR3 coding DNA: TGTGCCAGCAGTTTCTTCCGGACAGTCATCGGTGAGCAGTTCTTC. It is translated as CASSFFRTVIGEQFF. Together with reference TRBV28 and TRBJ2-1, the CDR3 gives the full variable domain: DVKVTQSSRYLVKRTGEKVFLECVQDMDHENMFWYRQDPGLGLRLIYFSYDVKMKEKGDIPEGYSVSREKKERFSLILESASTNQTSMYLCASSFFRTVIGEQFFGPGTRLTVL.

This chain connects TRBV19 to TRBJ2-1, with 7 bases identical to TRBD1. V lost 5 bases and J lost 4; bases outside the gene matches: 8. Germline CDR1 reads LNHDA; CDR2 reads SQIVND (reference sequence). The CDR3 covers 15 residues. The CDR3 loop is CASSPGTARYNEQFF. CDR3 DNA: TGTGCCAGTAGTCCGGGGACAGCTAGGTACAATGAGCAGTTCTTC.

V gene TRBV6-5 combines with J gene TRBJ2-5; 10 bases line up with TRBD2. The CDR3 has 14 residues. V lost 6 bases to trimming and J lost 2 bases; unmatched junction nucleotides: 3. CDR1 is MNHEY, CDR2 SVGAGI, per germline. CDR3 sequence: CASRWTSGQETQYF. The DNA of the CDR3 is TGTGCCAGCAGATGGACTAGCGGACAAGAGACCCAGTACTTC.

This chain joins TRBV6-5 and TRBJ1-5; D unclear. Per the germline V gene, CDR1 is MNHEY and CDR2 is SVGAGI. V was pared by 6 bases and J by 11 bases, with 17 bases between. There are 13 residues in the CDR3. The DNA for the CDR3 is TGTGCCAGCAGAACTCCCGGGCAGACCACCCAGCATTTT. It translates to CASRTPGQTTQHF.

The chain has TRBV30 and TRBJ2-1; tentatively, D is TRBD2 (5 bases). CDR1 and CDR2 from the germline V gene are GTSNPN and SVGIG (reference sequence). This CDR3 comprises 12 residues. V lost 2 bases to trimming and J lost 8 bases, with 10 bases between them. The CDR3 spells CAWSRGQDEQFF. The DNA for the CDR3 is TGTGCCTGGAGTCGCGGGCAAGATGAGCAGTTCTTC.

The chain has TRBV27 and TRBJ1-4, with a possible D match to TRBD1 (5 bases). Germline V CDR1 and CDR2: MNHEY, SMNVEV (reference sequence). The CDR3 consists of 16 residues. With 8 bases removed from V and 4 bases from J, the gap between germline ends came to 20 bases. CDR3 bases: TGTGCCAGCTCAAGCCGGGACGGGAAGAGTAATGAAAAACTGTTTTTT. Amino acids: CASSSRDGKSNEKLFF. Using reference TRBV27 and TRBJ1-4 for the parts outside the CDR3, the full variable domain is EAQVTQNPRYLITVTGKKLTVTCSQNMNHEYMSWYRQDPGLGLRQIYYSMNVEVTDKGDVPEGYKVSRKEKRNFPLILESPSPNQTSLYFCASSSRDGKSNEKLFFGSGTQLSVL.

The rearrangement uses TRBV7-2 and TRBJ2-1, with D possibly TRBD1 on 5 matching bases. V gave up 6 bases and J gave up 1 base, with 10 bases separating them. CDR1 and CDR2 from the germline V gene are SGHTA and FQGNSA. The CDR3 contains 14 residues. The CDR3 nucleotides read TGTGCCAGCAGACGACAGAGTTCCTACAATGAGCAGTTCTTC. Encoded protein: CASRRQSSYNEQFF.

As regards this clone: Other DNA sequences in the same sample also yield this CDR3. The rearrangement links TRBV7-3 to TRBJ2-2; 10 positions agree with TRBD2. The CDR3 is 15 amino acids. Germline V CDR1 and CDR2: SGHTA, FQGTGA. V dropped 2 bases and J dropped 6; count of bases not matched to a gene: 3. The CDR3 DNA sequence: TGTGCCAGCAGCTTATTAGCGGGAGGATCCGGGGAGCTGTTTTTT. Amino acids: CASSLLAGGSGELFF.

This clone appeared a few times. J is TRBJ1-1 and V is TRBV30; possible D gene TRBD1, 6 bases. The length of the CDR3 is 15 residues. The germline V gene has CDR1 GTSNPN and CDR2 SVGIG (reference sequence). V lost 2 bases and J 5 bases, leaving 18 bases between the germline ends. The CDR3 nucleotides are TGTGCCTGGAGTAAGGCCGATGTTAGGGGGACTGAAGCTTTCTTT. Protein product: CAWSKADVRGTEAFF.

V and J are TRBV6-1 and TRBJ2-7; D is possibly TRBD1 or TRBD2 (5 bases each). The germline V gene has CDR1 MNHNS and CDR2 SASEGT. The CDR3 has 14 amino acids. The V and J ends lost 4 bases and 5 bases respectively, with 15 bases between them. This CDR3 is CASSGRGPGDEQYF. The CDR3 region has the DNA TGTGCCAGCAGTGGACGGGGCCCAGGAGACGAGCAGTACTTC.